Detailed here is one T cell receptor beta chain. Antigen unknown. The CDR3 is 12 amino acids. The ends were cut back, 5 bases at V and 8 bases at J, with 11 bases in the middle. Germline V gene lookup returns CDR1 MNHEY and CDR2 SMNVEV (reference sequence). TCRdb re-analysed the PCR reads in MiXCR, keeping a single row per CDR3 protein. Of around 480,000 distinct CDR3 sequences listed, around 23% are singletons. The data are from a study of molecular identifiers for immune sequencing clone quantification. Overall study findings and caveats: Even with 1 million or so naive cells present, spiked Jurkat TCR RNA from one cell was reportedly detectable.

This TCR derives from a human donor in good health. Some libraries in this study had Jurkat cell RNA spiked in. Material for sequencing was naive CD8+ T cells from blood, with Jurkat cell RNA spiked in. Specified subset: FACS-sorted CD8+CD4-CCR7+CD45RA+ naive T cells. The chain combines TRBV27 with TRBJ2-3, with D hard to call. The CDR3 DNA follows: TGTGCCAGCAGTGGGCCCGGCAGTACGCAGTATTTT. Translating it yields CASSGPGSTQYF.